Each of the 9 T cell receptor beta chains below was sequenced from the same sample in a study of blood T cell repertoires in COVID-19. Clones were sequenced by immunoSEQ multiplex PCR, and TCRdb holds only the in-frame ones, with some missing. The data show under 200,000 clones, with approximately 86% seen just once and more than 4.5% held by the top ten. The sample was PBMCs or T cells enriched from blood (not recorded which). These TCRs come from a woman aged 55-75 years with acute COVID-19.

V and J are TRBV11-2 and TRBJ2-1; 8 bases map to TRBD1. The length of the CDR3 is 14 residues. Germline V gene data show CDR1 as SGHAT and CDR2 as FQNNGV. The ends lost 5 bases at V and 8 bases at J; junction bases unmatched: 8. CDR3 sequence (DNA): TGTGCCAGCAGCCCAGGACAGGGCGGGTATGAGCAGTTCTTC. Translating it yields CASSPGQGGYEQFF.

In its sample, this clone is medium-sized (0.01 to 0.1%). Written as DNA, the CDR3 is TGCGCCAGCAGTGGGGGGCGCGGAGAAAAACTGTTTTTT. Its translation is CASSGGRGEKLFF. The chain uses TRBV10-2 and TRBJ1-4; the D gene is possibly TRBD1 (6 bases). Trimming took off 4 bases at V and 8 bases at J, with 11 bases between the two ends. Looked up from germline, CDR1 is WSHSY and CDR2 is SAAADI. There are 13 residues in the CDR3.

V gene TRBV29-1 combines with J gene TRBJ2-1; 16 bases match TRBD2. The CDR3 is 17 amino acids. With 8 bases clipped from V and 7 bases from J, the junction kept 14 bases outside the gene matches. Per germline, CDR1 SQVTM and CDR2 ANQGSEA. The CDR3 sequence is CSTFGTSGRVLKNEQFF. The CDR3 DNA sequence: TGCAGCACCTTTGGGACTAGCGGGAGGGTTTTGAAAAATGAGCAGTTCTTC.

The chain recombines TRBV10-3 with TRBJ1-1, with TRBD1 matching over 9 bases. CDR3 length: 17 amino acids. Germline CDR1 and CDR2: ENHRY and SYGVKD. J was trimmed by 6 bases and V by 2 bases; bases with no gene match: 13. This chain's CDR3 is CAISELGTGSLLPEAFF. The CDR3 DNA is TGTGCCATCAGTGAGCTCGGGACAGGGAGTCTCCTTCCTGAAGCTTTCTTT.

J is TRBJ1-6 and V is TRBV7-2; TRBD1 is a possible D gene (5 bases). In germline, CDR1 is SGHTA, CDR2 FQGNSA. Trimming stripped 2 bases from V and 10 bases from J, with 15 bases between. This CDR3 is 15 amino acids long. CDR3 sequence: CASSLQGSNRSPLHF. As DNA, the CDR3 is TGTGCCAGCAGCTTACAGGGTTCGAATAGGTCACCCCTCCACTTT.

The gene calls are TRBV27 and TRBJ2-1, with TRBD2 as a possible D gene (6 bases). The CDR3 sequence is 13 residues long. Germline V gene data show CDR1 as MNHEY and CDR2 as SMNVEV (reference sequence). V dropped 5 bases and J dropped 3 bases, with 8 bases sitting between them. The CDR3 sequence is CASSRLGYNEQFF. In DNA, the CDR3 is TGTGCCAGCAGTAGACTAGGCTACAATGAGCAGTTCTTC.

The chain is built from TRBV3-1 (or the pseudogene TRBV3-2) and TRBJ2-3; D is perhaps TRBD1 (7 bases). CDR1 is LGHDT and CDR2 is YNNKEL in the germline V gene (reference sequence). There are 14 residues in the CDR3. The ends were cut back, 3 bases at V and 3 bases at J, with 10 bases in the middle. CDR3 amino acids: CASSHQGGTDTQYF. CDR3 coding DNA: TGTGCCAGCAGCCATCAGGGGGGTACAGATACGCAGTATTTT.

The V call is TRBV6-5, the J call TRBJ2-7, with D unresolved. Germline assignment: CDR1 MNHEY and CDR2 SVGAGI. The CDR3 consists of 13 residues. V shed 5 bases and J shed 7 bases, with 15 bases lying between them. CDR3 residues: CASSIGAHGEQYV. CDR3 DNA: TGTGCCAGCAGTATAGGAGCTCACGGGGAGCAGTACGTC.

J is TRBJ2-7 and V is TRBV18, with D tentatively TRBD2 (6 bases). V lost 4 bases and J 8 bases, leaving 12 bases between the germline ends. CDR1 is KGHSH and CDR2 is LQKENI in the germline V gene. This CDR3 spans 12 amino acids. DNA of the CDR3: TGTGCCAGCTCACTTAACGGAGGGCAGCAGTACTTC. As protein: CASSLNGGQQYF.